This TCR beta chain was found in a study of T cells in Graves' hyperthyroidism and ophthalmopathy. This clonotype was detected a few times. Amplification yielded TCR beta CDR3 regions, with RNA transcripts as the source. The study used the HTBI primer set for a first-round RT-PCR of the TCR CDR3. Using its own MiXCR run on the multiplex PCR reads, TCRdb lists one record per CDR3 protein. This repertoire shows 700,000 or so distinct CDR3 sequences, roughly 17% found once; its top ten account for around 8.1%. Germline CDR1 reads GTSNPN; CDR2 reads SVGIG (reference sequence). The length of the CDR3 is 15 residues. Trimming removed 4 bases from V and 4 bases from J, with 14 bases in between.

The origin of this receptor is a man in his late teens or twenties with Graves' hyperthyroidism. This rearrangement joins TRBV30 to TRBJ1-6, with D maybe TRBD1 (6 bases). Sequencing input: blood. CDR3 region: CAWIQGGSYNSPLHF. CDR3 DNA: TGTGCCTGGATACAGGGAGGCTCGTATAATTCACCCCTCCACTTT.